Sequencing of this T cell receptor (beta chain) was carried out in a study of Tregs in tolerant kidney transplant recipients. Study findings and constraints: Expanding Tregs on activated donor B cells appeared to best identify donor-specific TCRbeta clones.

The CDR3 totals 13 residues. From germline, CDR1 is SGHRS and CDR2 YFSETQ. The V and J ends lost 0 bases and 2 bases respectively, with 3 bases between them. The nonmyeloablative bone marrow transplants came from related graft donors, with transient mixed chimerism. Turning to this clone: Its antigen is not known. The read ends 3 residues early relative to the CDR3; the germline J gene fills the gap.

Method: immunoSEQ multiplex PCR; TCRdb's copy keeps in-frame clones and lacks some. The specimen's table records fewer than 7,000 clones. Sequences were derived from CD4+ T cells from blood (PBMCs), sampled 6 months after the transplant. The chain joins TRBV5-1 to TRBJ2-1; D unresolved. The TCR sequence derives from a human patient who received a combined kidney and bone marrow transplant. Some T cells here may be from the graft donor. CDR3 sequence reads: CASSLVTYNEQFF. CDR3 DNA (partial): TGCGCCAGCAGCTTGGTCACCTACAATGAG. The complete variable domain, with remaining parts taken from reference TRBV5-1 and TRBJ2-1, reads KAGVTQTPRYLIKTRGQQVTLSCSPISGHRSVSWYQQTPGQGLQFLFEYFSETQRNKGNFPGRFSGRQFSNSRSEMNVSTLELGDSALYLCASSLVTYNEQFFGPGTRLTVL.